This T cell receptor (beta chain) was sequenced during a study of T cells in Graves' hyperthyroidism and ophthalmopathy. V trimming: 1 base; J trimming: 8 bases; junction bases outside the gene matches: 13. Germline CDR1 is DFQATT and CDR2 is SNEGSKA (reference sequence). The CDR3 sequence is 16 residues long. This clonotype was observed many times. PBMCs were sourced from more than 9 ml fresh peripheral blood. Researchers amplified the TCR beta CDR3 regions from RNA transcripts. The TCR CDR3 first-round RT-PCR relied on the HTBI primer set. One entry per CDR3 protein, called by TCRdb with MiXCR from the multiplex PCR reads. The table includes more than 350,000 distinct CDR3 sequences, around 15% detected once.

The clonotype originates from a woman aged 25 to 39 with Graves' ophthalmopathy. Specimen: blood. The V gene is TRBV20-1, the J gene TRBJ2-3, with TRBD2 matching 9 bases. CDR3 nucleotide sequence: TGCAGTGCTAGAGCCGTAGCGGGGGCCACTCTCGGTACGCAGTATTTT. Residues: CSARAVAGATLGTQYF.